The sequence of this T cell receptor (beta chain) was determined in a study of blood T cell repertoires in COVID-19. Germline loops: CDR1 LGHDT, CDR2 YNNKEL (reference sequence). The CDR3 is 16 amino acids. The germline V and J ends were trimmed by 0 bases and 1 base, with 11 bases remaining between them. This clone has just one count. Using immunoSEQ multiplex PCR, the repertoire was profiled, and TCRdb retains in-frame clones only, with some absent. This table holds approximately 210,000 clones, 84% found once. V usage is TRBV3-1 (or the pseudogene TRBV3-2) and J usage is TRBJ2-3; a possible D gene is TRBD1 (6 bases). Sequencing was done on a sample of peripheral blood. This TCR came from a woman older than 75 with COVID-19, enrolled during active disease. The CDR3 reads CASSQDRPGGTDTQYF. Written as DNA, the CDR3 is TGTGCCAGCAGCCAAGATCGGCCAGGGGGCACAGATACGCAGTATTTT.